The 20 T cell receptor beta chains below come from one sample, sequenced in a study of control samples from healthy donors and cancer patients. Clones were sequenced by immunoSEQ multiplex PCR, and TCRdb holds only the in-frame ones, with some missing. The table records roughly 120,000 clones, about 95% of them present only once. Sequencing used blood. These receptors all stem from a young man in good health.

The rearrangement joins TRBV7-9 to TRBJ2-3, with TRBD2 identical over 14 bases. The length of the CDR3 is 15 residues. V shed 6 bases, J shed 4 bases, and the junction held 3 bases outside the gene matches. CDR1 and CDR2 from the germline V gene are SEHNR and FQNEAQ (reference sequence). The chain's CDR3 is CASRGTSGGSDTQYF. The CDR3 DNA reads TGTGCCAGCAGGGGGACTAGCGGGGGATCAGATACGCAGTATTTT.

The CDR3: CASSFIYNEQFF. The CDR3 bases are TGTGCCAGCAGTTTCATTTACAATGAGCAGTTCTTC. The chain links TRBV12-3 or TRBV12-4 to TRBJ2-1; D remains unclear. This CDR3 is built from 12 residues. Between the trimmed V and J ends, which lost 3 bases and 4 bases, there was a span of 4 bases.

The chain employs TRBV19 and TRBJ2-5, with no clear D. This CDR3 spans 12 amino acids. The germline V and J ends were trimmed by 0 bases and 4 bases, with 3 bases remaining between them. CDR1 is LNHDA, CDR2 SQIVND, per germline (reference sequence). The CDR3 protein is CASSIDRETQYF. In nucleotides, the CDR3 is TGTGCCAGTAGTATAGATCGAGAGACCCAGTACTTC.

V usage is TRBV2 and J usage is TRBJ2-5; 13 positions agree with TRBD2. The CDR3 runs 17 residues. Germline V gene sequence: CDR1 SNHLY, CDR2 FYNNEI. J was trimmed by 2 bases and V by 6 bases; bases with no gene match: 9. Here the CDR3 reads CASRRLAGGGGQETQYF. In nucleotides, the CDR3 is TGTGCCAGCAGGAGACTAGCGGGGGGCGGAGGTCAAGAGACCCAGTACTTC.

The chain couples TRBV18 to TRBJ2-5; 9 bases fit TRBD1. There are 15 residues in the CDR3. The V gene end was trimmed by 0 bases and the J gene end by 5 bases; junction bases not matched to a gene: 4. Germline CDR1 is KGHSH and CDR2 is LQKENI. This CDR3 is CASSPPGQGRETQYF. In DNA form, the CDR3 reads TGTGCCAGCTCACCACCGGGACAGGGCCGGGAGACCCAGTACTTC.

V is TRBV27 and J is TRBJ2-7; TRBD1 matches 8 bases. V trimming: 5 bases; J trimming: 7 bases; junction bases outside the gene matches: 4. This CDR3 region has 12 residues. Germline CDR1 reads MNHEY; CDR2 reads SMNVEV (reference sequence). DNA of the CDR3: TGTGCCAGCAGTCTGGACAGGGTGGAGCAGTACTTC. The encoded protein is CASSLDRVEQYF.

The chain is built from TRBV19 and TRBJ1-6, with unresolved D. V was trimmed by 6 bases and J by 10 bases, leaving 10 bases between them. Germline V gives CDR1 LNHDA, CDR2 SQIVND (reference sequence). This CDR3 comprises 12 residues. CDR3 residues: CASRSGWSPLHF. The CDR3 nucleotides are TGTGCCAGTAGGTCCGGCTGGTCACCCCTCCACTTT.

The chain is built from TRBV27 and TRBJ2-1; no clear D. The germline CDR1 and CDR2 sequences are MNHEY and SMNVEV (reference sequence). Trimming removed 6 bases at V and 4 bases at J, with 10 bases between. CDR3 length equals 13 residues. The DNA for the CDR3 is TGTGCCAGCAGCGACGGGCTATACAATGAGCAGTTCTTC. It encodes CASSDGLYNEQFF.

CDR3 in DNA: TGTGCCTGGAGTTCCGGCGCAAATAGCAATCAGCCCCAGCATTTT. It translates to CAWSSGANSNQPQHF. This chain joins TRBV30 and TRBJ1-5; D is uncertain. Germline CDR1 GTSNPN, CDR2 SVGIG (reference sequence). Trimming shortened V by 2 bases and J by 0 bases, and 11 bases separated the two germline ends. The CDR3 has 15 residues.

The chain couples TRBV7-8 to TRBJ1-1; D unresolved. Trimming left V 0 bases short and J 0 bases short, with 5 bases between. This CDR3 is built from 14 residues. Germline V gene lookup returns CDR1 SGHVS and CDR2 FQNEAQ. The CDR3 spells CASSLADLNTEAFF. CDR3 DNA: TGTGCCAGCAGCTTAGCAGATTTGAACACTGAAGCTTTCTTT. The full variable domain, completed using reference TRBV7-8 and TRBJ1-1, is GAGVSQSPRYKVAKRGQDVALRCDPISGHVSLFWYQQALGQGPEFLTYFQNEAQLDKSGLPSDRFFAERPEGSVSTLKIQRTQQEDSAVYLCASSLADLNTEAFFGQGTRLTVV.

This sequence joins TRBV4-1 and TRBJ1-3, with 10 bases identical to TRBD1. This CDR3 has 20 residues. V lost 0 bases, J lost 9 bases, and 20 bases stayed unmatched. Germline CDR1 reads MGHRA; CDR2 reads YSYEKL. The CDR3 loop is CASSQDIIMGQGLRGGTIYF. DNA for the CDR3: TGCGCCAGCAGCCAAGATATAATAATGGGACAGGGGCTTCGAGGTGGCACCATATATTTT.

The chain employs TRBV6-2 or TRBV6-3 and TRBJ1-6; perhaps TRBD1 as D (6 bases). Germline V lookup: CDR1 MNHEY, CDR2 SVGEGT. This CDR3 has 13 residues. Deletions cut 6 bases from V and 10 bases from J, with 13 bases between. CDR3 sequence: CASSLRDTSPLHF. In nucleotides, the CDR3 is TGTGCCAGCAGCCTCCGGGACACATCACCCCTCCACTTT.

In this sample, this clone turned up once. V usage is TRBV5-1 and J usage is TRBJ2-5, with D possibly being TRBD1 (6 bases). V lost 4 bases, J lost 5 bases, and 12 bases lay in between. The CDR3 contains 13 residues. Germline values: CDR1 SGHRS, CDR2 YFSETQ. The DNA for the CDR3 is TGCGCCAGCAGCGTTACAGGGTACGAGACCCAGTACTTC. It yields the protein CASSVTGYETQYF. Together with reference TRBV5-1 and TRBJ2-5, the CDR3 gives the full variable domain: KAGVTQTPRYLIKTRGQQVTLSCSPISGHRSVSWYQQTPGQGLQFLFEYFSETQRNKGNFPGRFSGRQFSNSRSEMNVSTLELGDSALYLCASSVTGYETQYFGPGTRLLVL.

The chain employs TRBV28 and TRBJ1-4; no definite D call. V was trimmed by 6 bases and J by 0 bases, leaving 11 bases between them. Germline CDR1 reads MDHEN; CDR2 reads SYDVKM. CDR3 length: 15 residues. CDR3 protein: CASSMGGATNEKLFF. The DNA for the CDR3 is TGTGCCAGCAGCATGGGAGGTGCAACTAATGAAAAACTGTTTTTT.

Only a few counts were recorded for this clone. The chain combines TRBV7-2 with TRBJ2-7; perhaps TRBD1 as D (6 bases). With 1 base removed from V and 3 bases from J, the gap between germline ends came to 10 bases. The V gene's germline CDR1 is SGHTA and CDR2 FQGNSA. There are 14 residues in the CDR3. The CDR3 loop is CASSLGRGNYEQYF. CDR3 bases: TGTGCCAGCAGCTTAGGCAGGGGAAACTACGAGCAGTACTTC.

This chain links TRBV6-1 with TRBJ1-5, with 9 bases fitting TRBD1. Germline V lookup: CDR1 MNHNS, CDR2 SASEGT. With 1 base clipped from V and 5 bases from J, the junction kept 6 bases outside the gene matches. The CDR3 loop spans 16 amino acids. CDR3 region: CASSEGGGTGYQPQHF. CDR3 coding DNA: TGTGCCAGCAGTGAAGGTGGAGGGACAGGGTATCAGCCCCAGCATTTT.

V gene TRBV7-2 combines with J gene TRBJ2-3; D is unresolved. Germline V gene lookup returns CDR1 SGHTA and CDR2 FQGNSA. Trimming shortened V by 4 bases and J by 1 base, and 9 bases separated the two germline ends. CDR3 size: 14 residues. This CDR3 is CASSSSRGTDTQYF. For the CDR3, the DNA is TGTGCCAGCAGCTCTTCTCGGGGCACAGATACGCAGTATTTT.

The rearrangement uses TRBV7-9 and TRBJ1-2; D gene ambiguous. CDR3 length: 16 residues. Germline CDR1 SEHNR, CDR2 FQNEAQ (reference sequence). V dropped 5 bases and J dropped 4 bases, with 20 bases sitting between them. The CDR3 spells CASSPPGGVLFYGYTF. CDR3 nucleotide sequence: TGTGCCAGCAGCCCACCAGGCGGGGTATTGTTCTATGGCTACACCTTC.

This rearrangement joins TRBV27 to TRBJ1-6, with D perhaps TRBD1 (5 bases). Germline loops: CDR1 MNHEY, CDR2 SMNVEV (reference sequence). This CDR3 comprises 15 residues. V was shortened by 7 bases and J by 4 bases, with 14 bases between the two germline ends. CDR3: CASTPRGPYNSPLHF. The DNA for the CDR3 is TGTGCCAGCACCCCCCGGGGCCCATATAATTCACCCCTCCACTTT.

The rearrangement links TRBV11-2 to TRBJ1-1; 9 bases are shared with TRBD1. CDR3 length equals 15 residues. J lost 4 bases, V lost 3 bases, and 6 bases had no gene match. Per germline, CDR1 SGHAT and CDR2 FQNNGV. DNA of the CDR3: TGTGCCAGCAGCTTTGCCACGGGACAGGGCACTGAAGCTTTCTTT. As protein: CASSFATGQGTEAFF.